Below, 27 T cell receptor beta chains from the same sample are listed, as sequenced in a study of blood T cells in healthy people across ages. Combining a sample-barcoded 5' primer with a J-beta primer mix, a second PCR ran for roughly 7 to 11 cycles. Each CDR3 protein is one row after TCRdb ran MiXCR on the 5' RACE reads. In the table there are some 700,000 distinct CDR3 sequences, about 20% of which are singletons. The specimen sequenced was blood. All receptors come from a man between 70 and 80 years old in good health.

The V gene is TRBV6-2 or TRBV6-3, the J gene TRBJ2-7; D is possibly TRBD2 (6 bases). Trimming shortened V by 7 bases and J by 0 bases, and 16 bases separated the two germline ends. Germline V CDR1 and CDR2: MNHEY, SVGEGT. This CDR3 contains 15 residues. This CDR3 is CASTIGAGTSYEQYV. Written as DNA, the CDR3 is TGTGCCAGCACCATAGGGGCGGGAACCTCCTACGAGCAGTACGTC.

In its sample, this clonotype was seen a few times. The chain couples TRBV7-3 to TRBJ2-1; 13 nucleotides match TRBD2. The CDR3 is 16 residues long. The V gene's germline CDR1 is SGHTA and CDR2 FQGTGA. V was clipped by 4 bases and J by 7 bases; unmatched bases: 7. In nucleotides, the CDR3 is TGTGCCAGCAGCTACCGGACTAGCGGGAGTCCGAATGAGCAGTTCTTC. This sequence encodes CASSYRTSGSPNEQFF.

V is TRBV6-2 or TRBV6-3 and J is TRBJ1-2; D not certain. V was cut by 8 bases and J by 4 bases, with 8 bases left in between. Germline CDR1 is MNHEY and CDR2 is SVGEGT. The CDR3 loop spans 11 amino acids. CDR3 DNA sequence: TGTGCCAGCGGTTCCCGCTATGGCTACACCTTC. Its protein product is CASGSRYGYTF.

This clonotype has ten or more counts. The chain has TRBV29-1 and TRBJ2-3; 15 bases agree with TRBD2. Per the germline V gene, CDR1 is SQVTM and CDR2 is ANQGSEA. The CDR3 is 17 amino acids. V was pared by 6 bases and J by 2 bases, with 9 bases of the junction left unmatched. CDR3 bases: TGCAGCGTCGCGGGACTAGCGGGGGGCGTAAACACAGATACGCAGTATTTT. Amino acid sequence: CSVAGLAGGVNTDTQYF.

A few counts support this clonotype. The rearrangement uses TRBV12-3 or TRBV12-4 and TRBJ2-1; 12 nucleotides line up with TRBD2. The CDR3 has 16 residues. Unmatched junction bases numbered 11, after V lost 5 bases and J lost 9 bases. CDR3 nucleotide sequence: TGTGCCAGCAGTCCACCGCGACTAGCGGGAGATTCTGAGCAGTTCTTC. This translates into CASSPPRLAGDSEQFF.

CDR3 region: CASSGLGLAYEQYF. CDR3 nucleotides: TGCGCCAGCAGTGGACTAGGATTGGCCTACGAGCAGTACTTC. This chain uses TRBV10-2 with TRBJ2-7; possibly TRBD2 for D (6 bases). V was shortened by 4 bases and J by 2 bases, with 12 bases between the two germline ends. The CDR3 is made up of 14 amino acids. Germline V lookup: CDR1 WSHSY, CDR2 SAAADI.

The V gene is TRBV6-6, the J gene TRBJ2-7, with D perhaps assigned TRBD1 or TRBD2 (5 bases each). The ends were cut back, 8 bases at V and 0 bases at J, with 11 bases in the middle. Germline lookup yields CDR1 MNHNY and CDR2 SVGAGI (reference sequence). The CDR3 loop spans 13 amino acids. The CDR3, as DNA: TGTGCCAGCGGGGACCTTGACTCCTACGAGCAGTACTTC. Translated: CASGDLDSYEQYF.

This clonotype was seen a handful of times. In nucleotides, the CDR3 is TGTGCCAGCAGCCAAGATCTGGTGGGAAACACCATATATTTT. Protein product: CASSQDLVGNTIYF. The gene calls are TRBV3-1 and TRBJ1-3; D unresolved. The V gene lost 0 bases and the J gene lost 4 bases, with 7 bases spanning the gap. CDR1 LGHDT and CDR2 YNNKEL come from the germline V gene (reference sequence). The CDR3 has 14 amino acids.

The chain couples TRBV13 to TRBJ2-2, with D tentatively TRBD1 (6 bases). Trimming left V 5 bases short and J 1 base short, with 14 bases between. This CDR3 is 16 amino acids long. Germline V CDR1 and CDR2: PRHDT, FYEKMQ (reference sequence). CDR3 bases: TGTGCCAGCAGCCTGGGACATTTGGGGAACACCGGGGAGCTGTTTTTT. Protein sequence: CASSLGHLGNTGELFF.

This chain uses TRBV12-5 with TRBJ1-1; weak D call: TRBD1 (6 bases). Germline values: CDR1 LGHNT, CDR2 FRNRAP. V shed 7 bases and J shed 5 bases, with 20 bases lying between them. The CDR3 has 15 residues. As DNA, the CDR3 is TGTGCTAGTGCCCCGGACAGTGTAGGAGAGACTGAAGCTTTCTTT. It is translated as CASAPDSVGETEAFF. Based on the CDR3 plus reference TRBV12-5 and TRBJ1-1, the full variable domain is DARVTQTPRHKVTEMGQEVTMRCQPILGHNTVFWYRQTMMQGLELLAYFRNRAPLDDSGMPKDRFSAEMPDATLATLKIQPSEPRDSAVYFCASAPDSVGETEAFFGQGTRLTVV.

As regards this clonotype: Given a much more abundant clone one base away, this may be a read error. The genes are TRBV3-1 and TRBJ2-3; weak D call: TRBD1 (5 bases). The better agreement between TRBJ1-5 and the DNA end casts doubt on the J call. The CDR3 sequence is 16 residues long. Germline-derived CDR1 and CDR2 are LGHDT and YNNKEL (reference sequence). The CDR3 nucleotides are TGTGCCAGCAGCCAAGAACGGCGGGGACGCACAGATACGCAGCATTTT. As protein: CASSQERRGRTDTQHF.

This clonotype has a single count. The chain combines TRBV29-1 with TRBJ2-5; 9 nucleotides align to TRBD1. After removal of 7 bases from V and 1 base from J, the junction contained 10 bases not matched to a gene. Germline values: CDR1 SQVTM, CDR2 ANQGSEA. CDR3 length: 15 amino acids. The CDR3 sequence is CSASDRGVSQETQYF. As DNA, the CDR3 is TGCAGCGCCTCGGACAGGGGAGTTTCCCAAGAGACCCAGTACTTC.

V gene TRBV6-5 combines with J gene TRBJ1-2; 7 bases fit TRBD1. The junction had 10 bases not matched to a gene; V was cut back by 4 bases and J by 8 bases. This CDR3 comprises 14 residues. Germline CDR1 MNHEY, CDR2 SVGAGI. The CDR3 reads CASSSLLQGSGYTF. The CDR3 nucleotides are TGTGCCAGCAGTTCCCTACTACAGGGGTCGGGCTACACCTTC.

In this sample, this clonotype turned up many times. The gene calls are TRBV29-1 and TRBJ2-7; TRBD1 aligns across 7 bases. The V segment lost 5 bases and the J segment 3 bases; nucleotides outside the gene matches: 10. The CDR3 loop spans 14 amino acids. CDR1 SQVTM and CDR2 ANQGSEA come from the germline V gene. This CDR3 is CSVLQGSGLYEQYF. The CDR3 DNA sequence: TGCAGCGTTCTACAGGGGAGCGGACTCTACGAGCAGTACTTC.

This clonotype has a handful of counts. The V gene is TRBV6-5, the J gene TRBJ2-3; 7 bases agree with TRBD2. Germline V gene sequence: CDR1 MNHEY, CDR2 SVGAGI. There are 15 residues in the CDR3. V was clipped by 6 bases and J by 4 bases; unmatched bases: 10. DNA of the CDR3: TGTGCCAGCAGACGGACTAGTGTGAGGGCAGATACGCAGTATTTT. The encoded protein is CASRRTSVRADTQYF.

About this clonotype itself: Given a much more abundant clone one base away, this may be a read error. The CDR3 ends on some other residue instead of the conserved phenylalanine or tryptophan, so this is likely a read error. This chain links TRBV10-3 with TRBJ2-3, with TRBD1 matching over 8 bases. After removal of 0 bases from V and 0 bases from J, the junction contained 5 bases not matched to a gene. The V gene's germline CDR1 is ENHRY and CDR2 SYGVKD. This CDR3 is built from 17 residues. CDR3 in amino acids: CAISESAGGLSTDTQYS. The CDR3 DNA is TGTGCCATCAGTGAGTCGGCAGGGGGCCTTAGCACAGATACGCAGTATTCT.

This chain links TRBV29-1 with TRBJ1-2, with D perhaps TRBD1 (6 bases). The germline gives CDR1 SQVTM, CDR2 ANQGSEA. The CDR3 consists of 13 residues. Trimming left V 4 bases short and J 3 bases short, with 12 bases between. Here the CDR3 DNA reads TGCAGCGTTGCCAGGGGTGGCGACTATGGCTACACCTTC. Translating it yields CSVARGGDYGYTF.

The chain carries TRBV12-3 or TRBV12-4 and TRBJ2-5, with 10 bases aligning to TRBD2. The J call may not be correct, given that the DNA end is closer to TRBJ2-1. The CDR3 is made up of 13 amino acids. The CDR3 bases are TGTGCCAGCAGTTTGCTAGCGGGGGAGAGGCAGTTCTTC. It yields the protein CASSLLAGERQFF.

Worth noting for this clonotype: One base away lies a much larger clone, so this may be a sequencing read error. DNA for the CDR3: TGCGCCAGCAGCTTGGAGTTAGATACGCAGTATTTT. The encoded protein is CASSLELDTQYF. The chain is built from TRBV5-1 and TRBJ2-3, with D hard to call. Trimming took off 0 bases at V and 5 bases at J, with 4 bases between the two ends. The CDR3 has 12 residues. Germline loops: CDR1 SGHRS, CDR2 YFSETQ.

As concerns this clonotype: One end of the junction varies from germline; a read error may be responsible. The chain is built from TRBV4-3 and TRBJ2-3, with D possibly matching TRBD2 (6 bases). The CDR3 length is 15 residues. Germline V gene data show CDR1 as LGHNA and CDR2 as YSLEER. The CDR3 nucleotides are TGCGCCAGCAGCCAACCTGGGGCTAGCGCAGATACGCCGTATTTT. Its translation: CASSQPGASADTPYF.

This clonotype has at least ten counts. The chain uses TRBV5-1 and TRBJ2-7; TRBD2 aligns across 9 bases. In germline, CDR1 is SGHRS, CDR2 YFSETQ. The CDR3 length is 16 residues. Losses at the gene ends were 4 bases for V and 1 base for J; bases not matched to a gene: 9. The CDR3 DNA sequence: TGCGCCAGCAGCCACTCCTTTAGCGGGGGTTCCTACGAGCAGTACTTC. Protein product: CASSHSFSGGSYEQYF.

This sequence joins TRBV20-1 and TRBJ2-1; 7 bases are a match to TRBD1. The CDR3 length is 12 residues. The germline gives CDR1 DFQATT, CDR2 SNEGSKA (reference sequence). V dropped 6 bases and J dropped 4; count of bases not matched to a gene: 3. The CDR3 region has the DNA TGCAGTGCAGGACAGGCTTACAATGAGCAGTTCTTC. Encoded protein: CSAGQAYNEQFF.

This clonotype has only a few counts. The V call is TRBV7-9, the J call TRBJ1-4; no firm D call. Trimming cost V 5 bases and J 3 bases, with 16 bases left between them. The length of the CDR3 is 16 residues. CDR1 is SEHNR and CDR2 is FQNEAQ in the germline V gene (reference sequence). In nucleotides, the CDR3 is TGTGCCAGCAGCCCTGTCGGCGGCGCGGCTAATGAAAAACTGTTTTTT. Translating it yields CASSPVGGAANEKLFF.

This clonotype was found many times. The CDR3 sequence is CSARPGTALYGYTF. The CDR3 DNA is TGCAGTGCTAGGCCCGGGACAGCCCTCTATGGCTACACCTTC. The V and J genes are TRBV20-1 and TRBJ1-2; 7 bases are a match to TRBD1. Germline V CDR1 and CDR2: DFQATT, SNEGSKA (reference sequence). With 3 bases clipped from V and 4 bases from J, the junction kept 8 bases outside the gene matches. The CDR3 contains 14 residues.

The sample holds a few counts of this clonotype. V and J are TRBV12-3 or TRBV12-4 and TRBJ2-2; a possible D gene is TRBD2 (5 bases). The V end was cut by 1 base, the J end by 8 bases, with 8 bases between. The CDR3 is 13 amino acids. In DNA, the CDR3 is TGTGCCAGCAGTTTAGAACGGGGAGGGGAGCTGTTTTTT. Amino acid sequence: CASSLERGGELFF.

This clonotype has only a few counts. This chain uses TRBV14 with TRBJ2-2; D call uncertain. The CDR3 loop spans 13 amino acids. Per the germline V gene, CDR1 is SGHDN and CDR2 is FVKESK. V gave up 4 bases and J gave up 6 bases, with 9 bases separating them. CDR3 in amino acids: CASSRVTAGELFF. In nucleotides, the CDR3 is TGTGCCAGCAGCCGTGTGACTGCCGGGGAGCTGTTTTTT.

This clonotype was recorded a few times. The chain couples TRBV7-2 to TRBJ2-3; 8 bases match TRBD2. Germline values: CDR1 SGHTA, CDR2 FQGNSA. V shed 5 bases, J shed 2 bases, and the junction held 12 bases outside the gene matches. This CDR3 has 17 amino acids. The CDR3 DNA reads as TGTGCCAGCAGCGCAGACGGACTAGCACCCACCACAGATACGCAGTATTTT. This codes for CASSADGLAPTTDTQYF.